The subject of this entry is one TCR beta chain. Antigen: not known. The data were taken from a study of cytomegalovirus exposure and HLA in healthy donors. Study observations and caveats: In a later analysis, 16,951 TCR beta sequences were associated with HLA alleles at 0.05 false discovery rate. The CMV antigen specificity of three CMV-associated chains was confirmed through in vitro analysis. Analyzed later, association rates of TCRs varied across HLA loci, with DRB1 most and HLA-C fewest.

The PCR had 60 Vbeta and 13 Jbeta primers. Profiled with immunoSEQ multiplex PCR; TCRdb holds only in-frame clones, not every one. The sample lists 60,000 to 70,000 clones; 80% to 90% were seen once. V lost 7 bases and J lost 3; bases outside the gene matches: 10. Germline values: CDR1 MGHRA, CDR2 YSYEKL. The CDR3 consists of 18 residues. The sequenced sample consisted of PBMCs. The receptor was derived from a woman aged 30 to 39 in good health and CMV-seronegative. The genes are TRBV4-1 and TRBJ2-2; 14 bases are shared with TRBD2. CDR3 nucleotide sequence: TGCGCCAGCACCAAGACTAGCGGGGGGGCTTTGGACACCGGGGAGCTGTTTTTT. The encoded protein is CASTKTSGGALDTGELFF.